Shown below are 8 T cell receptor beta chains from a single sample sequenced in a study of T-cell reconstitution after alpha-beta-depleted transplantation in children. Construction of the TCRbeta library involved unique molecular identifiers. A single record per CDR3 protein comes from TCRdb applying MiXCR to the PCR reads. The sample carries some 200,000 distinct CDR3 sequences, 7.5% to 9.5% recorded once. The sample here was PBMCs, mostly from graft donor cells, taken 360 days after TCRalphabeta/CD19-depleted stem cell transplant. The receptors here all came from a male patient aged 2 to 10 who had a stem cell transplant for acute myeloid leukemia, so the T cells may come from the graft donor.

V and J are TRBV12-3 or TRBV12-4 and TRBJ2-7, with D perhaps being TRBD1 or TRBD2 (6 bases each). Trimming took 2 bases from V and 5 from J, leaving 10 bases between them. The CDR3 is 13 residues long. The CDR3 sequence: CASSLRGPHEQYV. In nucleotides, the CDR3 is TGTGCCAGCAGTTTACGGGGGCCTCACGAGCAGTACGTC.

The chain combines TRBV20-1 with TRBJ1-1; possibly TRBD1 for D (6 bases). CDR3 length: 13 amino acids. Per the germline V gene, CDR1 is DFQATT and CDR2 is SNEGSKA (reference sequence). Trimming pared 6 bases from V and 5 bases from J, leaving 16 bases between. The CDR3 loop is CSATGGAGTEAFF. The CDR3 DNA reads TGCAGTGCCACCGGGGGGGCGGGTACTGAAGCTTTCTTT.

This rearrangement joins TRBV19 to TRBJ2-7; D remains ambiguous. Trimming pared 4 bases from V and 3 bases from J, leaving 10 bases between. The CDR3 runs 13 residues. Looked up from germline, CDR1 is LNHDA and CDR2 is SQIVND (reference sequence). The CDR3 sequence: CASSNRWNYEQYF. The CDR3 nucleotides read TGTGCCAGTAGTAACAGATGGAACTACGAGCAGTACTTC.

Details on this clonotype: A read error is possible here, since a much larger clone lies one base away. The rearrangement joins TRBV7-6 to TRBJ2-5; 9 nucleotides line up with TRBD1. V lost 5 bases and J lost 5; bases outside the gene matches: 9. The CDR3 extends over 15 amino acids. Per the germline V gene, CDR1 is SGHVS and CDR2 is FNYEAQ. The CDR3 here is CASSTVRDRVETQYF. CDR3 bases: TGTGCCAGCAGCACCGTTCGGGACAGGGTCGAGACCCAGTACTTC.

The chain joins TRBV18 to TRBJ2-4; D not certain. V was cut by 3 bases and J by 6 bases, with 9 bases left in between. The V gene's germline CDR1 is KGHSH and CDR2 LQKENI. This CDR3 is built from 13 residues. For the CDR3, the DNA is TGTGCCAGCTCACCGGTATCTCTAAACATTCAGTACTTC. Its translation: CASSPVSLNIQYF.

In this sample, this clonotype turned up many times. This chain uses TRBV12-3 or TRBV12-4 with TRBJ2-1, with D perhaps TRBD1 or TRBD2 (5 bases each). The CDR3 runs to 16 residues. Between the trimmed V and J ends, which lost 8 bases and 0 bases, there was a span of 17 bases. The DNA of the CDR3 is TGTGCCAGCGAAAAGAAGAGGGGTCCCTCCTACAATGAGCAGTTCTTC. Translating gives CASEKKRGPSYNEQFF.

This clonotype was counted ten times or more. The chain couples TRBV12-3 or TRBV12-4 to TRBJ2-1; 14 bases fit TRBD2. The CDR3 is 15 residues long. Unmatched junction bases numbered 5, after V lost 5 bases and J lost 8 bases. CDR3 DNA sequence: TGTGCCAGCAGTGGACTAGCGGGAGGTAGCTATGAGCAGTTCTTC. Residues: CASSGLAGGSYEQFF.

This clonotype has ten or more counts. CDR3 in amino acids: CASARSSGANVLTF. The CDR3 coding sequence is TGTGCCAGCGCGAGAAGCTCTGGGGCCAACGTCCTGACTTTC. The rearrangement links TRBV12-3 or TRBV12-4 to TRBJ2-6; no clear D. There are 14 residues in the CDR3. V lost 8 bases and J 0 bases, leaving 8 bases between the germline ends.